These 20 T cell receptor beta chains were sequenced from one sample in a study of T cell responses to AZD1222 COVID-19 vaccine. Data came from immunoSEQ multiplex PCR; TCRdb stores just in-frame clones and leaves some out. The table lists more than 110,000 clones, roughly 90% of them singletons. The sample in question was peripheral blood, obtained on day 0 of AZD1222 vaccination. The receptor source for this set is an adult in good health.

Turning to this clone: Other nucleotide sequences from this sample produce the same CDR3. This rearrangement joins TRBV2 to TRBJ1-1; TRBD1 is a possible D gene (6 bases). Trimming removed 1 base from V and 3 bases from J, with 6 bases in between. Looked up from germline, CDR1 is SNHLY and CDR2 is FYNNEI. The CDR3 extends over 13 amino acids. The CDR3, as DNA: TGTGCCAGCAGTGAAGACAGGGACACTGAAGCTTTCTTT. This gives the protein CASSEDRDTEAFF.

The chain uses TRBV5-6 and TRBJ2-1; D is ambiguous. This CDR3 is built from 17 residues. Trimming left V 4 bases short and J 4 bases short, with 21 bases between. The germline V gene has CDR1 SGHDT and CDR2 YYEEEE. The CDR3 DNA is TGTGCCAGCAGCCGACTTGACCAGGATCCCCCTTACAATGAGCAGTTCTTC. It specifies CASSRLDQDPPYNEQFF.

This chain joins TRBV6-5 and TRBJ2-2; D perhaps matches TRBD2 (7 bases). The V end lost 7 bases, the J end lost 7 bases, and 13 bases lay between the germline ends. The CDR3 is made up of 13 amino acids. Germline loops: CDR1 MNHEY, CDR2 SVGAGI. CDR3 bases: TGTGCCAGCAAGGGGGGGCAGAGCGGGGAGCTGTTTTTT. Its translation is CASKGGQSGELFF.

In nucleotides, the CDR3 is TGTGCCAGCAGCCCAAACTGGGAGCAGGGGAACTCCTACAATGAGCAGTTCTTC. Its translation is CASSPNWEQGNSYNEQFF. The chain employs TRBV11-3 and TRBJ2-1; a possible D gene is TRBD1 (6 bases). Trimming stripped 5 bases from V and 0 bases from J, with 20 bases between. Germline-derived CDR1 and CDR2 are SGHNT and YENEEA. The CDR3 extends over 18 amino acids.

V and J are TRBV6-2 or TRBV6-3 and TRBJ2-6; tentatively, D is TRBD2 (5 bases). V gave up 6 bases and J gave up 0 bases, with 9 bases separating them. The CDR3 spans 15 residues. Looked up from germline, CDR1 is MNHEY and CDR2 is SVGEGT. The CDR3 here is CASSWTGSGANVLTF. The CDR3 nucleotides are TGTGCCAGCAGCTGGACTGGCTCTGGGGCCAACGTCCTGACTTTC.

The chain employs TRBV19 and TRBJ2-1; D gene uncertain. The CDR3 sequence is 12 residues long. CDR1 LNHDA and CDR2 SQIVND come from the germline V gene (reference sequence). With 4 bases removed from V and 3 bases from J, the gap between germline ends came to 4 bases. This CDR3 is CASSKGYNEQFF. The CDR3 DNA is TGTGCCAGTAGTAAGGGCTACAATGAGCAGTTCTTC.

This chain links TRBV6-5 with TRBJ2-7, with D maybe TRBD1 (6 bases). V lost 2 bases, J lost 5 bases, and 10 bases lay in between. This CDR3 contains 13 residues. Germline loops: CDR1 MNHEY, CDR2 SVGAGI. CDR3 sequence (DNA): TGTGCCAGCAGTTACACAGGGACCGACGAGCAGTACTTC. This sequence encodes CASSYTGTDEQYF.

CDR3 sequence reads: CASSTNKFEKRETQYF. CDR3 coding DNA: TGTGCCAGTAGTACCAATAAATTCGAAAAAAGGGAGACCCAGTACTTC. The chain joins TRBV19 to TRBJ2-5, with D unresolved. Per germline, CDR1 LNHDA and CDR2 SQIVND (reference sequence). V was cut by 4 bases and J by 5 bases, with 20 bases left in between. The CDR3 loop spans 16 amino acids.

The chain combines TRBV27 with TRBJ2-1, with a weak D call TRBD2 (5 bases). Trimming shortened V by 2 bases and J by 1 base, and 9 bases separated the two germline ends. Germline V lookup: CDR1 MNHEY, CDR2 SMNVEV (reference sequence). The CDR3 extends over 15 amino acids. The CDR3 reads CASSLGLNSYNEQFF. The CDR3 DNA follows: TGTGCCAGCAGTTTAGGACTGAATTCCTACAATGAGCAGTTCTTC.

This chain uses TRBV27 with TRBJ1-1; D is undetermined. The CDR3 runs 14 residues. The V gene's germline CDR1 is MNHEY and CDR2 SMNVEV (reference sequence). V was trimmed by 5 bases and J by 3 bases, leaving 13 bases between them. The CDR3 reads CASSPVGGYTEAFF. DNA for the CDR3: TGTGCCAGCAGTCCGGTTGGCGGTTACACTGAAGCTTTCTTT.

This clone was seen only once. This chain connects TRBV19 to TRBJ1-2; D remains unclear. V lost 4 bases to trimming and J lost 2 bases, with 14 bases between them. The CDR3 consists of 15 residues. Germline loops: CDR1 LNHDA, CDR2 SQIVND (reference sequence). For the CDR3, the DNA is TGTGCCAGTAGTAGGGCAGTAACTTCGAACTATGGCTACACCTTC. This gives the protein CASSRAVTSNYGYTF.

The chain couples TRBV24-1 to TRBJ2-5, with a tentative D call TRBD1 (6 bases). Germline CDR1 KGHDR, CDR2 SFDVKD. V gave up 4 bases and J gave up 5 bases, with 16 bases separating them. The CDR3 covers 15 residues. CDR3: CATSDLTGTTETQYF. In nucleotides, the CDR3 is TGTGCCACCAGTGACCTCACCGGGACAACCGAGACCCAGTACTTC.

This clone was seen only once. The gene calls are TRBV7-2 and TRBJ2-1; no clear D gene. The CDR3 has 12 amino acids. The V and J ends lost 1 base and 9 bases respectively, with 7 bases between them. The germline V gene encodes CDR1 SGHTA and CDR2 FQGNSA. DNA for the CDR3: TGTGCCAGCAGCTTAGTTGGACGTGAGCAGTTCTTC. It specifies CASSLVGREQFF.

V and J are TRBV5-6 and TRBJ2-3, with D hard to call. The V gene lost 4 bases and the J gene lost 6 bases, with 21 bases spanning the gap. Germline-derived CDR1 and CDR2 are SGHDT and YYEEEE. The CDR3 loop spans 16 amino acids. DNA of the CDR3: TGTGCCAGCAGCCCTGGGGTGGGGTTGGCGATGGATACGCAGTATTTT. This translates into CASSPGVGLAMDTQYF.

The V and J genes are TRBV27 and TRBJ1-5; 12 nucleotides align to TRBD1. V lost 5 bases, J lost 4 bases, and 9 bases stayed unmatched. The CDR3 has 17 amino acids. CDR1 is MNHEY, CDR2 SMNVEV, per germline (reference sequence). CDR3 coding DNA: TGTGCCAGCAGTCCCGCCGGGACAGGGGGCATTAATCAGCCCCAGCATTTT. Amino acid sequence: CASSPAGTGGINQPQHF.

The genes are TRBV29-1 and TRBJ1-1, with D unclear. Looked up from germline, CDR1 is SQVTM and CDR2 is ANQGSEA. The CDR3 totals 12 residues. Trimming took off 7 bases at V and 3 bases at J, with 12 bases between the two ends. CDR3 bases: TGCAGCGGTAGACCGGTGGACACTGAAGCTTTCTTT. Its protein product is CSGRPVDTEAFF.

The V call is TRBV27, the J call TRBJ2-7; D is unclear. Germline values: CDR1 MNHEY, CDR2 SMNVEV (reference sequence). The CDR3 has 13 amino acids. V lost 8 bases and J lost 3, with 14 bases in between. CDR3 residues: CASSTNSLYEQYF. The CDR3 coding sequence is TGTGCCAGCTCTACGAACAGTCTCTACGAGCAGTACTTC.

In the case of this clone: This sample includes further DNA sequences coding for the same CDR3. V and J are TRBV30 and TRBJ1-3, with D unclear. The V gene's germline CDR1 is GTSNPN and CDR2 SVGIG (reference sequence). V was pared by 3 bases and J by 1 base, with 7 bases between. The CDR3 runs to 13 residues. CDR3 bases: TGTGCCTGGAGCTCTGGATCTGGAAACACCATATATTTT. This sequence encodes CAWSSGSGNTIYF.

This chain joins TRBV12-3 or TRBV12-4 and TRBJ2-1; D ambiguous. The V gene lost 2 bases and the J gene lost 8 bases, with 7 bases spanning the gap. The CDR3 has 12 residues. CDR3 sequence (DNA): TGTGCCAGCAGTTTATTTGGGGATGAGCAGTTCTTC. It codes for CASSLFGDEQFF.

The chain uses TRBV6-5 and TRBJ1-6; D gene unclear. The germline gives CDR1 MNHEY, CDR2 SVGAGI. CDR3 length equals 14 residues. V dropped 2 bases and J dropped 3 bases, with 5 bases sitting between them. The CDR3 DNA sequence: TGTGCCAGCAGTTACACTGGCTATAATTCACCCCTCCACTTT. The encoded protein is CASSYTGYNSPLHF.